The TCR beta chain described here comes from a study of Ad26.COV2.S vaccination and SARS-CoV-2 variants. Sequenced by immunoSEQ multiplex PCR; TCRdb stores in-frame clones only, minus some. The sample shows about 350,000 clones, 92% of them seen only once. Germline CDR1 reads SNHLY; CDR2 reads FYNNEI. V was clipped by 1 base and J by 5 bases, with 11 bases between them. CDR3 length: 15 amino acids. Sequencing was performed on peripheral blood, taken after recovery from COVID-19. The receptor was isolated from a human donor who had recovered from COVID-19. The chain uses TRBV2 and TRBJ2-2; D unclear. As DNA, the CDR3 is TGTGCCAGCAGTGAAGGTGCTCGGAGAACCGGGGAGCTGTTTTTT. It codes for CASSEGARRTGELFF.